The source of this TCR beta chain is a study of identical twins. V dropped 4 bases and J dropped 5; count of bases not matched to a gene: 5. From germline, CDR1 is SGHRS and CDR2 YFSETQ. CDR3 length: 16 residues. In every case, the donor was a healthy Caucasian. Each cDNA held unique molecular identifiers, and template switching gave it a universal primer site. TCRdb recomputed calls from the 5' RACE reads with MiXCR, one row per CDR3 protein. The sample lists about 200,000 distinct CDR3 sequences; around a tenth were seen once. A word on this clonotype: Its matching antigen is unknown.

Overall study findings and caveats: Insertions were reduced in abundant cord blood beta clonotypes but not in memory repertoires. Beta out-of-frame twin sharing showed a weaker excess.

The chain uses TRBV5-1 and TRBJ2-2; 13 bases fit TRBD2. The TCR comes from a woman between 18 and 30 years old in good health. Input material: memory (CD45RO+) T cells sorted from blood. In nucleotides, the CDR3 is TGCGCCAGCAGCACTTTGACTAGCGGGGGGACCGGGGAGCTGTTTTTT. It translates to CASSTLTSGGTGELFF.